The 31 T cell receptor beta chains given below trace back to one sample, sequenced in a study of blood T cell repertoires in COVID-19. Measured with immunoSEQ multiplex PCR; TCRdb has only the in-frame clones, and not every one. The sample holds 130,000 or so clones, around 89% seen once. Source material: peripheral blood. The receptor set was obtained from a human donor in a cohort sampled during active COVID-19.

This chain uses TRBV24-1 with TRBJ2-6; 7 positions match TRBD1. Germline loops: CDR1 KGHDR, CDR2 SFDVKD. The ends lost 3 bases at V and 2 bases at J; junction bases unmatched: 3. The CDR3 contains 16 residues. The CDR3 DNA sequence: TGTGCCACCAGTGATGTTACAGGGGCTGGGGCCAACGTCCTGACTTTC. Translation: CATSDVTGAGANVLTF.

The V call is TRBV29-1, the J call TRBJ2-1, with D tentatively TRBD2 (5 bases). Germline loops: CDR1 SQVTM, CDR2 ANQGSEA. The germline V and J ends were trimmed by 4 bases and 8 bases, with 12 bases remaining between them. The CDR3 loop spans 12 amino acids. The CDR3 is CSVGTTRDEQFF. DNA for the CDR3: TGCAGCGTTGGAACCACTAGGGATGAGCAGTTCTTC.

The V call is TRBV7-9, the J call TRBJ2-7; TRBD2 matches 12 bases. The CDR3 is 15 amino acids. After removal of 4 bases from V and 3 bases from J, the junction contained 4 bases not matched to a gene. CDR1 is SEHNR, CDR2 FQNEAQ, per germline (reference sequence). CDR3: CASSSRLAGVYEQYF. CDR3 sequence (DNA): TGTGCCAGCAGCTCTCGACTAGCGGGGGTCTACGAGCAGTACTTC.

On this clone itself: Other DNA variants within this sample encode the same CDR3. CDR3 region: CASSTGQGSYNEQFF. The DNA of the CDR3 is TGCGCCAGCAGCACCGGACAGGGCTCCTACAATGAGCAGTTCTTC. The chain recombines TRBV5-1 with TRBJ2-1; 8 bases match TRBD1. The ends lost 4 bases at V and 0 bases at J; junction bases unmatched: 3. Looked up from germline, CDR1 is SGHRS and CDR2 is YFSETQ. The CDR3 totals 15 residues. Variable domain in full (rest from reference TRBV5-1 and TRBJ2-1): KAGVTQTPRYLIKTRGQQVTLSCSPISGHRSVSWYQQTPGQGLQFLFEYFSETQRNKGNFPGRFSGRQFSNSRSEMNVSTLELGDSALYLCASSTGQGSYNEQFFGPGTRLTVL.

The chain combines TRBV5-6 with TRBJ2-7; D is perhaps TRBD1 (6 bases). This CDR3 is built from 14 residues. Trimming left V 0 bases short and J 6 bases short, with 13 bases between. From germline, CDR1 is SGHDT and CDR2 YYEEEE. The chain's CDR3 is CASSLEVSGVEQYF. CDR3 nucleotide sequence: TGTGCCAGCAGCTTGGAGGTGTCAGGGGTCGAGCAGTACTTC. The complete variable domain, with remaining parts taken from reference TRBV5-6 and TRBJ2-7, reads DAGVTQSPTHLIKTRGQQVTLRCSPKSGHDTVSWYQQALGQGPQFIFQYYEEEERQRGNFPDRFSGHQFPNYSSELNVNALLLGDSALYLCASSLEVSGVEQYFGPGTRLTVT.

The chain couples TRBV10-2 to TRBJ2-1, with TRBD2 identical over 7 bases. This CDR3 contains 16 residues. Looked up from germline, CDR1 is WSHSY and CDR2 is SAAADI. J was trimmed by 4 bases and V by 1 base; bases with no gene match: 7. The CDR3 sequence: CASSEYGTNLYNEQFF. The DNA for the CDR3 is TGCGCCAGCAGTGAGTACGGGACTAACCTATACAATGAGCAGTTCTTC.

The CDR3 spells CASSVDSGAWAEAFF. CDR3 nucleotide sequence: TGTGCCAGCAGCGTAGATTCTGGGGCCTGGGCTGAAGCTTTCTTT. The gene calls are TRBV9 and TRBJ1-1, with a tentative D call TRBD1 (5 bases). V was cut by 0 bases and J by 6 bases, with 15 bases left in between. CDR3 length: 15 residues. Germline V CDR1 and CDR2: SGDLS, YYNGEE.

The chain employs TRBV10-3 and TRBJ2-1; perhaps TRBD1 as D (5 bases). This CDR3 is built from 16 residues. With 3 bases removed from V and 8 bases from J, the gap between germline ends came to 20 bases. Looked up from germline, CDR1 is ENHRY and CDR2 is SYGVKD. Here the CDR3 DNA reads TGTGCCATCAGTGAACCCGCTAGACTGGGCAGGGATGAGCAGTTCTTC. Translating gives CAISEPARLGRDEQFF.

The chain has TRBV2 and TRBJ1-1; TRBD1 matches at 7 bases. The CDR3 has 12 residues. Trimming at V came to 10 bases and at J to 1 base, leaving 3 bases not matched to a gene. The germline V gene has CDR1 SNHLY and CDR2 FYNNEI. The CDR3 loop is CATQGGNTEAFF. The CDR3 DNA sequence: TGTGCCACCCAGGGGGGGAACACTGAAGCTTTCTTT.

CDR3 amino acids: CASSPLGQGSYEQYF. For the CDR3, the DNA is TGTGCCAGCTCACCACTCGGACAGGGTTCCTACGAGCAGTACTTC. The chain is built from TRBV18 and TRBJ2-7; 8 bases are a match to TRBD1. Trimming took 1 base from V and 1 from J; bases not matched to a gene: 3. Germline lookup yields CDR1 KGHSH and CDR2 LQKENI. The CDR3 consists of 15 residues.

The V and J genes are TRBV7-2 and TRBJ2-7; tentatively, D is TRBD1 (7 bases). V was shortened by 5 bases and J by 7 bases, with 15 bases between the two germline ends. Germline V CDR1 and CDR2: SGHTA, FQGNSA. The CDR3 has 13 amino acids. CDR3 protein: CASSPWDSGEQYF. The CDR3 DNA follows: TGTGCCAGCAGCCCGTGGGACAGCGGGGAGCAGTACTTC.

This clone showed up just a few times. The rearrangement uses TRBV3-1 (or the pseudogene TRBV3-2) and TRBJ2-7, with a possible D match to TRBD2 (5 bases). Germline V gene data show CDR1 as LGHDT and CDR2 as YNNKEL (reference sequence). The V end lost 10 bases, the J end lost 2 bases, and 15 bases lay between the germline ends. The CDR3 consists of 13 residues. The CDR3 DNA reads as TGTGCCACCGCACGGACCGGGACCTACGAGCAGTACTTC. It translates to CATARTGTYEQYF.

The rearrangement joins TRBV3-1 (or the pseudogene TRBV3-2) to TRBJ2-7, with D tentatively TRBD2 (6 bases). The germline gives CDR1 LGHDT, CDR2 YNNKEL (reference sequence). The CDR3 contains 14 residues. V shed 1 base and J shed 3 bases, with 10 bases lying between them. The CDR3 region is CASSQGRGVYEQYF. The CDR3 nucleotides read TGTGCCAGCAGCCAAGGGAGGGGTGTCTACGAGCAGTACTTC.

The chain is built from TRBV2 and TRBJ1-6; 9 nucleotides line up with TRBD1. Germline CDR1 is SNHLY and CDR2 is FYNNEI. The CDR3 consists of 13 residues. Trimming cost V 7 bases and J 9 bases; bases outside gene matches: 4. The CDR3 spells CASTRTGVSPLHF. The CDR3 nucleotides are TGTGCCAGCACCCGGACAGGGGTTTCACCCCTCCACTTT. The entire variable domain, with the rest obtained from reference TRBV2 and TRBJ1-6, is as follows: EPEVTQTPSHQVTQMGQEVILRCVPISNHLYFYWYRQILGQKVEFLVSFYNNEISEKSEIFDDQFSVERPDGSNFTLKIRSTKLEDSAMYFCASTRTGVSPLHFGNGTRLTVT.

The gene calls are TRBV24-1 and TRBJ2-3; possible D gene TRBD1, 5 bases. CDR3 length: 16 amino acids. Germline values: CDR1 KGHDR, CDR2 SFDVKD. V was cut by 3 bases and J by 8 bases, with 20 bases left in between. The CDR3 region has the DNA TGTGCCACCAGTGATCTTCTACAGGTCGGATGGGGTACGCAGTATTTT. Translated, it gives CATSDLLQVGWGTQYF.

CDR3 residues: CASSLGGFSGNTIYF. In DNA form, the CDR3 reads TGTGCCAGCAGCTTAGGAGGGTTCTCTGGAAACACCATATATTTT. This chain joins TRBV5-6 and TRBJ1-3; D gene unclear. Trimming took 2 bases from V and 0 from J, leaving 9 bases between them. The CDR3 totals 15 residues. Per the germline V gene, CDR1 is SGHDT and CDR2 is YYEEEE.

The genes are TRBV4-1 and TRBJ2-3; 10 nucleotides line up with TRBD1. V lost 4 bases, J lost 2 bases, and 3 bases stayed unmatched. The germline CDR1 and CDR2 sequences are MGHRA and YSYEKL. This CDR3 contains 15 residues. The CDR3 is CASSPRQGATDTQYF. CDR3 nucleotide sequence: TGCGCCAGCAGCCCCAGACAGGGGGCCACAGATACGCAGTATTTT.

The CDR3 bases are TGCGCCAGCAGAGACCGGGACAGGCTAGGAAACACCATATATTTT. This encodes CASRDRDRLGNTIYF. The gene calls are TRBV10-2 and TRBJ1-3; 8 positions match TRBD1. Trimming at V came to 6 bases and at J to 4 bases, leaving 8 bases not matched to a gene. The CDR3 contains 15 residues. CDR1 WSHSY and CDR2 SAAADI come from the germline V gene.

This rearrangement joins TRBV5-5 to TRBJ1-1, with 8 bases that match TRBD1. Unmatched junction bases numbered 2, after V lost 0 bases and J lost 1 base. Germline V CDR1 and CDR2: SGHKS, YYEKEE (reference sequence). This CDR3 contains 15 residues. This chain's CDR3 is CASSLAQGGNTEAFF. The CDR3, as DNA: TGTGCCAGCAGCTTGGCACAGGGGGGGAACACTGAAGCTTTCTTT.

The chain has TRBV5-4 and TRBJ2-2; 12 bases fit TRBD2. V shed 5 bases and J 4 bases; nucleotides not matched to a gene: 12. Germline loops: CDR1 SGHNT, CDR2 YYREEE (reference sequence). The CDR3 sequence is 18 residues long. The CDR3 DNA reads as TGTGCCAGCAGTCCGGGGGGACTAGCGGGTCCGGGCACCGGGGAGCTGTTTTTT. Its translation: CASSPGGLAGPGTGELFF.

The genes are TRBV6-5 and TRBJ1-1, with TRBD1 matching 9 bases. The CDR3 extends over 12 amino acids. The J segment lost 10 bases and the V segment lost 6 bases, leaving 6 bases of the junction unmatched. CDR1 MNHEY and CDR2 SVGAGI come from the germline V gene. The CDR3 spells CASSLTGGSAFF. CDR3 nucleotides: TGTGCCAGCAGCCTAACAGGGGGCTCAGCTTTCTTT.

The V call is TRBV19, the J call TRBJ1-4, with D uncertain. The germline CDR1 and CDR2 sequences are LNHDA and SQIVND (reference sequence). The CDR3 contains 12 residues. V lost 3 bases and J 8 bases, leaving 7 bases between the germline ends. Here the CDR3 reads CASSIVSEKLFF. DNA for the CDR3: TGTGCCAGTAGTATCGTCTCGGAAAAACTGTTTTTT.

V is TRBV11-2 and J is TRBJ2-5; 7 positions agree with TRBD2. Germline V gene lookup returns CDR1 SGHAT and CDR2 FQNNGV. There are 15 residues in the CDR3. The V and J ends lost 1 base and 7 bases, in that order; junction bases with no gene match: 9. The chain's CDR3 is CASSLVASGGGTQYF. CDR3 nucleotide sequence: TGTGCCAGCAGCTTAGTAGCTAGCGGCGGTGGGACCCAGTACTTC.

The chain has TRBV28 and TRBJ2-1, with TRBD1 identical over 7 bases. Trimming at V came to 4 bases and at J to 10 bases, leaving 13 bases not matched to a gene. CDR1 is MDHEN, CDR2 SYDVKM, per germline. The CDR3 consists of 15 residues. The CDR3 reads CASSSQGQHGLEQFF. DNA of the CDR3: TGTGCCAGCAGTTCCCAGGGACAGCACGGATTAGAGCAGTTCTTC.

This chain connects TRBV29-1 to TRBJ2-3; TRBD2 aligns across 11 bases. J lost 0 bases, V lost 1 base, and 6 bases had no gene match. The CDR3 contains 17 residues. Germline assignment: CDR1 SQVTM and CDR2 ANQGSEA. The CDR3 DNA is TGCAGCGTTGAAGGCTCTGGGACTAGCGGAAGCACAGATACGCAGTATTTT. Encoded protein: CSVEGSGTSGSTDTQYF.

CDR3 in amino acids: CASSPGQSNQPQHF. The CDR3 region has the DNA TGTGCCAGCTCACCCGGACAGAGCAATCAGCCCCAGCATTTT. The V and J genes are TRBV18 and TRBJ1-5, with D tentatively TRBD1 (6 bases). CDR1 and CDR2 (germline): KGHSH, LQKENI. The CDR3 loop spans 14 amino acids. Trimming took off 3 bases at V and 1 base at J, with 7 bases between the two ends.

This chain links TRBV5-1 with TRBJ2-7; 11 bases map to TRBD2. Germline CDR1 reads SGHRS; CDR2 reads YFSETQ. V gave up 4 bases and J gave up 3 bases; unmatched junction bases: 3. This CDR3 is 14 amino acids long. The CDR3 coding sequence is TGCGCCAGCAGCCATACTAGCGGGAGCTACGAGCAGTACTTC. This translates into CASSHTSGSYEQYF. The variable domain in full, with the rest retrieved from reference TRBV5-1 and TRBJ2-7, is KAGVTQTPRYLIKTRGQQVTLSCSPISGHRSVSWYQQTPGQGLQFLFEYFSETQRNKGNFPGRFSGRQFSNSRSEMNVSTLELGDSALYLCASSHTSGSYEQYFGPGTRLTVT.

The chain joins TRBV13 to TRBJ1-2; possibly TRBD1 for D (6 bases). Per the germline V gene, CDR1 is PRHDT and CDR2 is FYEKMQ (reference sequence). The CDR3 runs to 15 residues. Trimming shortened V by 9 bases and J by 1 base, and 18 bases separated the two germline ends. The CDR3 DNA follows: TGTGCCAGTACAGGGATCCCTCCATTTAACTATGGCTACACCTTC. This encodes CASTGIPPFNYGYTF.

The chain combines TRBV13 with TRBJ2-7; tentatively, D is TRBD1 (6 bases). CDR3 size: 14 residues. Trimming cost V 2 bases and J 5 bases, with 13 bases left between them. Germline lookup yields CDR1 PRHDT and CDR2 FYEKMQ (reference sequence). The CDR3 sequence: CASSLFLQGDEQYF. CDR3 nucleotides: TGTGCCAGCAGCTTATTTCTACAGGGAGACGAGCAGTACTTC.

This clone was recorded once. This sequence joins TRBV9 and TRBJ2-5; 9 bases agree with TRBD1. The V and J ends lost 3 bases and 5 bases, in that order; junction bases with no gene match: 5. CDR3 size: 14 residues. Germline CDR1 reads SGDLS; CDR2 reads YYNGEE. CDR3 DNA: TGTGCCAGCAGCGAAACAGGGGGCAGGGAGACCCAGTACTTC. Amino acid sequence: CASSETGGRETQYF.

The chain combines TRBV28 with TRBJ2-7; TRBD2 is a possible D gene (7 bases). Germline CDR1 and CDR2: MDHEN and SYDVKM. This CDR3 is 15 amino acids long. V lost 5 bases, J lost 0 bases, and 14 bases lay in between. The CDR3 DNA is TGTGCCAGCAGTGTTGAAGGGGGGGCCTCCTACGAGCAGTACTTC. This codes for CASSVEGGASYEQYF.